Listed below are T cell receptor beta chains from one sample, sequenced in a study of blood T cells in healthy people across ages. TCRdb analysed the 5' RACE reads with MiXCR anew, one entry per CDR3 protein. The profile shows some 900,000 distinct CDR3 sequences, 40% to 60% of them singletons. Sequencing was performed on blood. These receptors originate from a man aged 30 to 39 in good health. Each CDR3 is given with its conserved first and last residue. The order of the fields is V gene, CDR3 length, clone size, J gene, D gene, CDR3 protein, CDR3 DNA. A D gene is named only where the DNA matches it firmly. Only some rows state a clone size, as once, few, many or a class for expanded clones.

TRBV7-2	16	many	TRBJ2-7	TRBD2	CASSLYPAGGPYEQYF	TGTGCCAGCAGCTTATATCCAGCGGGGGGGCCCTACGAGCAGTACTTC
TRBV27	14	once	TRBJ2-7	TRBD1	CASSPGQGSDEQYF	TGTGCCAGCAGTCCAGGACAGGGATCCGACGAGCAGTACTTC
TRBV20-1	16	NA	TRBJ2-7	TRBD2	CSARDPLAGFSYEQYF	TGCAGTGCTAGAGATCCCCTAGCGGGGTTTTCCTACGAGCAGTACTTC
TRBV28	14	NA	TRBJ2-7	NA	CASSLKTGRDEQYF	TGTGCCAGCAGTTTAAAGACAGGGAGGGACGAGCAGTACTTC
TRBV20-1	12	NA	TRBJ1-5	NA	CSAGQSNQPQHF	TGCAGTGCTGGGCAAAGCAATCAGCCCCAGCATTTT
TRBV10-2	13	NA	TRBJ2-7	NA	CASSGGHPYEQYF	TGCGCCAGTAGTGGGGGGCATCCCTACGAGCAGTACTTC
TRBV7-8	14	NA	TRBJ1-1	NA	CASSYLQTNTEAFF	TGTGCCAGCAGCTATTTACAGACGAACACTGAAGCTTTCTTT
TRBV6-6	14	few	TRBJ2-5	NA	CASTGRKTQETQYF	TGTGCCAGTACGGGACGGAAAACTCAAGAGACCCAGTACTTC
TRBV7-9	16	few	TRBJ1-1	TRBD1	CASSSPGTGGPTEAFF	TGTGCCAGCAGCTCCCCCGGGACAGGGGGTCCCACTGAAGCTTTCTTT
TRBV7-2	14	few	TRBJ1-1	NA	CASSMLTGNTEAFF	TGTGCCAGCAGCATGTTAACAGGGAACACTGAAGCTTTCTTT
TRBV14	15	NA	TRBJ2-7	TRBD1	CASSEIQGEAYEQYF	TGTGCCAGCAGTGAAATCCAGGGGGAAGCCTACGAGCAGTACTTC
TRBV7-2	15	many	TRBJ2-3	TRBD2	CASRAGLAFRDTQYF	TGTGCCAGCAGGGCGGGACTAGCGTTTCGAGATACGCAGTATTTT
TRBV7-2	16	NA	TRBJ2-5	NA	CASSFLGTAPQETQYF	TGTGCCAGCAGCTTCCTTGGGACGGCCCCCCAAGAGACCCAGTACTTC
TRBV3-1	16	NA	TRBJ2-6	NA	CASSRGDLGGANVLTF	TGTGCCAGCAGCCGAGGAGACTTAGGTGGGGCCAACGTCCTGACTTTC
TRBV6-5	12	NA	TRBJ1-5	NA	CASSTAGQPQHF	TGTGCCAGCAGTACCGCCGGTCAGCCCCAGCATTTT
TRBV13	17	NA	TRBJ1-5	TRBD1	CASSLSGTGFSNQPQHF	TGTGCCAGCAGCTTATCCGGGACAGGGTTTTCCAATCAGCCCCAGCATTTT
TRBV6-2/TRBV6-3	15	few	TRBJ2-3	NA	CASSYGHRDTDTQYF	TGTGCCAGCAGTTACGGTCACCGGGACACAGATACGCAGTATTTT
TRBV28	15	NA	TRBJ1-5	NA	CASTPGGVSNQPQHF	TGTGCCAGCACTCCAGGTGGGGTTAGCAATCAGCCCCAGCATTTT
TRBV5-5	17	NA	TRBJ2-5	TRBD2	CASSPDWSGGLQETQYF	TGTGCCAGCAGCCCTGACTGGAGCGGGGGGCTCCAAGAGACCCAGTACTTC
TRBV24-1	17	few	TRBJ2-3	TRBD1	CATSAGGRQGTTDTQYF	TGTGCCACCAGTGCGGGCGGGCGACAGGGAACCACAGATACGCAGTATTTT
TRBV7-9	15	NA	TRBJ2-1	NA	CASSPTWSLYNEQFF	TGTGCCAGCAGCCCCACATGGAGCCTCTACAATGAGCAGTTCTTC
TRBV27	15	few	TRBJ2-7	TRBD1	CASSSPGQGRKEQYF	TGTGCCAGCAGTTCTCCGGGACAGGGAAGGAAAGAGCAGTACTTC
TRBV3-1	15	NA	TRBJ2-7	NA	CASSHQAILSYEQYF	TGTGCCAGCAGCCACCAGGCTATCCTTTCCTACGAGCAGTACTTC
TRBV6-2/TRBV6-3	17	NA	TRBJ2-4	TRBD1	CASSPDRGNRGKNIQYF	TGTGCCAGCAGCCCGGACAGGGGCAATCGAGGCAAAAACATTCAGTACTTC
TRBV28	14	NA	TRBJ2-7	NA	CASSLSARANEQYF	TGTGCCAGCAGTTTATCAGCCAGGGCCAACGAGCAGTACTTC
TRBV2	14	few	TRBJ1-1	NA	CASSEEVGDTEAFF	TGTGCCAGCAGTGAAGAAGTCGGGGACACTGAAGCTTTCTTT
TRBV11-2	17	many	TRBJ2-7	TRBD1	CASSSKTGTVPSYEQYF	TGTGCCAGCAGCTCAAAAACCGGGACAGTGCCATCCTACGAGCAGTACTTC
TRBV7-9	13	NA	TRBJ1-5	NA	CASSQTWNQPQHF	TGTGCCAGCAGCCAGACCTGGAATCAGCCCCAGCATTTT
TRBV28	14	NA	TRBJ2-1	TRBD1	CASSAPGQGFEQFF	TGTGCCAGCAGTGCCCCGGGACAGGGCTTTGAGCAGTTCTTC
TRBV12-3/TRBV12-4	14	few	TRBJ2-7	NA	CASSPGYSSYEQYF	TGTGCCAGCAGCCCCGGTTACTCTTCCTACGAGCAGTACTTC
TRBV11-2	15	many	TRBJ2-1	NA	CASSLDFQAYNEQFF	TGTGCCAGCAGCTTAGATTTCCAGGCCTACAATGAGCAGTTCTTC
TRBV20-1	16	NA	TRBJ2-7	NA	CSARMPGGVAVYEQYF	TGCAGTGCTAGAATGCCCGGTGGGGTGGCTGTCTACGAGCAGTACTTC
TRBV5-1	16	NA	TRBJ2-3	TRBD2	CASSLVSGAPGDTQYF	TGCGCCAGCAGCTTGGTCAGCGGGGCTCCCGGAGATACGCAGTATTTT
TRBV7-9	19	few	TRBJ2-7	TRBD2	CASSSRQARTSGTHYEQYF	TGTGCCAGCAGCTCTCGACAGGCCCGGACTAGCGGGACGCACTACGAGCAGTACTTC
TRBV20-1	16	NA	TRBJ2-4	NA	CSARDPFDGVVNIQYF	TGCAGTGCTAGAGACCCTTTCGACGGAGTGGTAAACATTCAGTACTTC
TRBV7-2	14	NA	TRBJ1-6	NA	CASSPGRAGSPLHF	TGTGCCAGCAGTCCCGGCAGGGCCGGTTCACCCCTCCACTTT
TRBV4-2	16	few	TRBJ1-5	TRBD1	CASSLRGLDSNQPQHF	TGTGCCAGCAGCCTGAGGGGGCTGGATAGCAATCAGCCCCAGCATTTT
TRBV7-2	15	many	TRBJ1-1	TRBD1	CASSGQGTWNTEAFF	TGTGCCAGCAGCGGACAGGGCACTTGGAACACTGAAGCTTTCTTT
TRBV10-3	14	NA	TRBJ2-7	NA	CAISKSGRTYEQYF	TGTGCCATCAGTAAGTCGGGCAGAACCTACGAGCAGTACTTC
TRBV7-2	13	NA	TRBJ2-5	NA	CASSSAPPETQYF	TGTGCCAGCAGCTCCGCTCCGCCAGAGACCCAGTACTTC
TRBV2	11	few	TRBJ2-4	NA	CATTGEGIQYF	TGTGCCACTACAGGGGAGGGCATTCAGTACTTC
TRBV12-3/TRBV12-4	15	NA	TRBJ2-3	NA	CASSFGRVRTDTQYF	TGTGCCAGCAGTTTTGGAAGAGTGAGAACAGATACGCAGTATTTT
TRBV20-1	15	NA	TRBJ2-7	TRBD1	CSAHPGQAPTYEQYF	TGCAGTGCTCACCCGGGACAGGCGCCAACCTACGAGCAGTACTTC
TRBV7-2	14	few	TRBJ1-5	NA	CASSLGLNNQPQHF	TGTGCCAGCAGCTTGGGCCTAAACAATCAGCCCCAGCATTTT